This T cell receptor beta chain was recovered during a study of technical replicates of blood from a handful of donors. Germline V gene lookup returns CDR1 MDHEN and CDR2 SYDVKM. V was trimmed by 2 bases and J by 5 bases, leaving 10 bases between them. This CDR3 region has 14 residues. The repertoire was sequenced with immunoSEQ multiplex PCR; TCRdb's copy has only in-frame clones and lacks some. The sample lists 75,000 to 95,000 clones, about nine tenths occurring once. The receptor's source is a human donor in good health. The chain uses TRBV28 and TRBJ1-5; no firm D call. The sample taken for sequencing was T cells isolated from PBMCs. The CDR3 DNA follows: TGTGCCAGCAGTTTAGGCGGTCCTTATCAGCCCCAGCATTTT. Encoded protein: CASSLGGPYQPQHF.